The rows below give T cell receptor beta chains drawn from one sample of a study of beta chain features in type 1 diabetes. Using immunoSEQ multiplex PCR, the repertoire was profiled, and TCRdb retains in-frame clones only, with some absent. Of a few hundred thousand clones in the sample, 25% to 30% were seen once. Specimen: central memory CD4+ T cells from blood. These receptors all stem from a man aged 30-40 years in good health. Both conserved end residues are part of each CDR3. D genes are given only for firm matches. For some rows the clone size is stated as once, few or many, or as a class when expanded; others skip it.

J gene,V gene,D gene,clone size,CDR3 DNA,CDR3 protein
TRBJ1-2,TRBV5-5,-,few,TGTGCCAGCAGCATCACTGGGAACTATGGCTACACCTTC,CASSITGNYGYTF
TRBJ2-7,TRBV2,-,few,TGTGCCAGCAGCGCAGCGGTGCAGTACTTC,CASSAAVQYF
TRBJ1-2,TRBV5-1,-,-,TGCGCCAGCAGCCCGACCGGAAACTATGGCTACACCTTC,CASSPTGNYGYTF
TRBJ2-7,TRBV18,TRBD1,-,TGTGCCAGCTCACAACAGGGGGACGAGCAGTACTTC,CASSQQGDEQYF
TRBJ2-6,TRBV5-6,TRBD2,-,TGTGCCAGCAGCCGGAGGACTAGCGGGAGCGCAGGGGCCAACGTCCTGACTTTC,CASSRRTSGSAGANVLTF
TRBJ1-2,TRBV29-1,-,-,TGCAGCGTTGAAAAAGTCGTCCTCGGTAACTATGGCTACACCTTC,CSVEKVVLGNYGYTF
TRBJ1-2,TRBV20-1,-,few,TGCAGTGCTACTGGGAGCTATGGCTACACCTTC,CSATGSYGYTF
TRBJ2-5,TRBV4-3,TRBD2,many,TGCGCCAGCACCCTCGAAGCGGGAAGGGTCGAGACCCAGTACTTC,CASTLEAGRVETQYF
TRBJ2-5,TRBV29-1,-,-,TGCAGCGTCAGCGACAACACGCAAGAGACCCAGTACTTC,CSVSDNTQETQYF
TRBJ2-1,TRBV29-1,-,-,TGCAGCGCGTTGGGGACTTACAATGAGCAGTTCTTC,CSALGTYNEQFF
TRBJ1-1,TRBV30,-,few,TGTGCCTGGAGTATACAGATTTCCACTGAAGCTTTCTTT,CAWSIQISTEAFF
TRBJ1-2,TRBV7-9,TRBD1,-,TGTGCCAGCACCTCCCGGACAGGGGCTAACTATGGCTACACCTTC,CASTSRTGANYGYTF
TRBJ1-4,TRBV4-2,TRBD1,once,TGTGCCAGCAGCCAAGGGAGCGGGACAGTTAATGAAAAACTGTTTTTT,CASSQGSGTVNEKLFF
TRBJ1-5,TRBV29-1,-,-,TGCAGCGTCCAATCGGGGGGATCGGGACAGCCCCAGCATTTT,CSVQSGGSGQPQHF
TRBJ2-1,TRBV5-8,TRBD1,-,TGTGCCAGCAGCCTGACAGGGCTCCACAATGAGCAGTTCTTC,CASSLTGLHNEQFF
TRBJ2-1,TRBV25-1,TRBD1,-,TGTGCCAGCAGTGGATCACAGGGGTCCTTCTACAATGAGCAGTTCTTC,CASSGSQGSFYNEQFF
TRBJ1-1,TRBV18,-,-,TGTGCCAGCTCACCAGGAGGGGACTGGGGCATGAACACTGAAGCTTTCTTT,CASSPGGDWGMNTEAFF
TRBJ1-3,TRBV14,-,few,TGTGCCAGCAGTGGAGCCTGGAGCACCATATATTTT,CASSGAWSTIYF
TRBJ2-5,TRBV5-8,-,-,TGTGCCAGCAGAACGAGGGGACCGCAAGAGACCCAGTACTTC,CASRTRGPQETQYF
TRBJ2-7,TRBV29-1,-,few,TGCAGCGGTGGGGACAACCCCTACGAGCAGTACTTC,CSGGDNPYEQYF
TRBJ2-1,TRBV5-1,-,few,TGCGCCAGCAGCTTGGAGGGCGGACTACTCGGGCAGTTCTTC,CASSLEGGLLGQFF
TRBJ2-2,TRBV30,-,many,TGTGCCTGGACTCTGCGTGATGGGGCCGGGGAGCTGTTTTTT,CAWTLRDGAGELFF
TRBJ1-1,TRBV5-1,TRBD1,few,TGCGCCAGCCAGGGACAGGGGTCTGAAGCTTTCTTT,CASQGQGSEAFF
TRBJ2-1,TRBV9,-,many,TGTGCCAGCAGCCTAATTACTGGGAATGAGCAGTTCTTC,CASSLITGNEQFF
TRBJ2-1,TRBV18,TRBD2,-,TGTGCCAGCTCACCAACCCAGCGGGGGGAGAATGAGCAGTTCTTC,CASSPTQRGENEQFF
TRBJ2-7,TRBV7-2,-,-,TGTGCCAGCAGCCCTCAGGGCGGCGAGCAGTACTTC,CASSPQGGEQYF
TRBJ2-1,TRBV5-1,TRBD1,few,TGCGCCAGCAGCAAGACAGGGGGAGGCTACAATGAGCAGTTCTTC,CASSKTGGGYNEQFF
TRBJ1-5,TRBV18,-,-,TGTGCCAGCTCATCATCAGGGCTGAATCAGCCCCAGCATTTT,CASSSSGLNQPQHF
TRBJ2-7,TRBV6-5,TRBD1,-,TGTGCCAGCAGTTACCAACCCAGGGGGAACCCCTACGAGCAGTACTTC,CASSYQPRGNPYEQYF
TRBJ2-1,TRBV14,TRBD1,few,TGTGCCAGCAGCCGAAGGGGGCGAGGAATTTACAATGAGCAGTTCTTC,CASSRRGRGIYNEQFF
TRBJ2-3,TRBV11-2,-,few,TGTGCCAGCAGCTTAGCCGACAAAGGGCTCGCAGATACGCAGTATTTT,CASSLADKGLADTQYF
TRBJ1-1,TRBV5-6,-,-,TGTGCCAGCAGCTTGGTCGGGAAAACTGAAGCTTTCTTT,CASSLVGKTEAFF
TRBJ2-4,TRBV7-2,-,-,TGTGCCAGCAGCCTGGATGGGCTAGCCAAAAACATTCAGTACTTC,CASSLDGLAKNIQYF
TRBJ2-1,TRBV29-1,-,few,TGCAGCGTTGAGTTAGGAAGGATCTCCAATGAGCAGTTCTTC,CSVELGRISNEQFF
TRBJ2-3,TRBV27,-,-,TGTGCCAGCAGGGGGGCCCTCTACCCGACGGTCACAGATACGCAGTATTTT,CASRGALYPTVTDTQYF
TRBJ2-1,TRBV2,TRBD2,few,TGTGCCAGCAGACACGTCCGAGGTGCTAGCGGCTACAATGAGCAGTTCTTC,CASRHVRGASGYNEQFF
TRBJ2-3,TRBV29-1,TRBD2,-,TGCAGCGTGGGGACTAACTCAGATACGCAGTATTTT,CSVGTNSDTQYF
TRBJ1-4,TRBV4-1,-,-,TGTGCCAGCAGCTTCGGAAATGAAAAACTGTTTTTT,CASSFGNEKLFF
TRBJ1-2,TRBV10-3,-,-,TGTGCCATCACGGCAGGGCCCCTATGGGGCTACACCTTC,CAITAGPLWGYTF
TRBJ2-7,TRBV4-3,-,many,TGCGCCAGCAGCGTCGGCCTAGGATACGAGCAGTACTTC,CASSVGLGYEQYF
TRBJ2-1,TRBV4-3,-,few,TGCGCCAGCAGCCAAGAGGGCGGGTCCTACAATGAGCAGTTCTTC,CASSQEGGSYNEQFF
TRBJ2-1,TRBV29-1,-,-,TGCAGCGTTGATTTGGGGGAATATGAGCAGTTCTTC,CSVDLGEYEQFF
TRBJ1-1,TRBV29-1,-,-,TGCAGCGCATTGAGAGAGAACACTGAAGCTTTCTTT,CSALRENTEAFF
TRBJ2-5,TRBV4-3,TRBD1,few,TGCGCCAGCAGCCAAGAGGACAGGGGCTGGGAGACCCAGTACTTC,CASSQEDRGWETQYF
TRBJ2-4,TRBV4-3,TRBD1,few,TGCGCCAGCAGCCAAGATGACAGGGGAGACATTCAGTACTTC,CASSQDDRGDIQYF
TRBJ2-3,TRBV7-2,TRBD2,-,TGTGCCAGCACCCTAACGGGGCGGGGCGGGGGAGATACGCAGTATTTT,CASTLTGRGGGDTQYF